The clone carrying this TCR beta chain was seen only once. The data were taken from a study of blood T cell repertoires in COVID-19. Study as a whole: The samples span acute and convalescent COVID-19 from the United States, Italy and Spain. PBMCs, B-cell-depleted T cells, or T cells provided the cDNA or gDNA that made up the material.

In the authors' methods: Estimates of nucleated cell counts were drawn from the amplification of reference gene primers. Sequencing used immunoSEQ multiplex PCR; TCRdb keeps in-frame clones, though not all of them. The V and J calls and clone size were taken over from that table, and D and trimming were inferred from the DNA. The table shows 45,000 to 55,000 clones, with around 68% occurring only once. The V gene's germline CDR1 is MGHRA and CDR2 YSYEKL. CDR3 length equals 15 residues. The ends were cut back, 0 bases at V and 3 bases at J, with 9 bases in the middle. The sequenced sample was peripheral blood. The sequence was collected from a woman in her sixties or seventies with acute or convalescent COVID-19. This chain links TRBV4-1 with TRBJ1-5; D gene uncertain. CDR3 nucleotide sequence: TGCGCCAGCAGCCAAGACGGGGTTATCAATCAGCCCCAGCATTTT. Its translation: CASSQDGVINQPQHF.